Below, 24 T cell receptor beta chains from the same sample are listed, as sequenced in a study of PD-L1 blockade in urothelial cancer. Sequenced by immunoSEQ multiplex PCR; TCRdb stores in-frame clones only, minus some. The table lists around 40,000 clones, about a third of them singletons. The starting material was tumor tissue, obtained before atezolizumab (anti-PD-L1) treatment. These receptors came from a man in his 60s with urothelial cancer.

The chain recombines TRBV18 with TRBJ1-2, with D hard to call. This CDR3 has 14 amino acids. Trimming left V 5 bases short and J 0 bases short, with 10 bases between. Germline CDR1 is KGHSH and CDR2 is LQKENI. CDR3 sequence reads: CASSSDAANYGYTF. CDR3 nucleotide sequence: TGTGCCAGCTCATCGGACGCCGCTAACTATGGCTACACCTTC.

This clone was seen once. The CDR3 DNA reads as TGCAGCGTTGACGGGGCCAGATTCCAAGAGACCCAGTACTTC. Its translation: CSVDGARFQETQYF. This rearrangement joins TRBV29-1 to TRBJ2-5; D assignment may be TRBD1 or TRBD2 (5 bases each). V lost 3 bases and J lost 1, with 12 bases in between. Germline CDR1 reads SQVTM; CDR2 reads ANQGSEA. This CDR3 spans 14 amino acids.

This clone was seen at least ten times. The CDR3 spells CASSFRVYGGTGSGYTF. CDR3 DNA sequence: TGTGCCAGCAGCTTTCGCGTTTATGGAGGGACAGGGAGTGGCTACACCTTC. The genes are TRBV11-3 and TRBJ1-2, with 9 positions matching TRBD1. V lost 3 bases to trimming and J lost 7 bases; unmatched junction nucleotides: 15. Germline assignment: CDR1 SGHNT and CDR2 YENEEA. This CDR3 is 17 amino acids long.

This clone was found a few times. The V and J genes are TRBV18 and TRBJ2-5; D is perhaps TRBD1 (5 bases). Trimming pared 2 bases from V and 5 bases from J, leaving 15 bases between. The germline V gene encodes CDR1 KGHSH and CDR2 LQKENI. This CDR3 spans 15 amino acids. CDR3 protein: CASSPFSRPGETQYF. CDR3 DNA sequence: TGTGCCAGCTCACCATTCTCCCGCCCAGGGGAGACCCAGTACTTC.

This sequence joins TRBV30 and TRBJ1-2; 9 bases line up with TRBD1. The V and J ends lost 3 bases and 5 bases, in that order; junction bases with no gene match: 7. The CDR3 is 14 residues long. Looked up from germline, CDR1 is GTSNPN and CDR2 is SVGIG (reference sequence). The CDR3 DNA reads as TGTGCCTGGAGCGGAGTACAGGGGGCATATGGCTACACCTTC. The encoded protein is CAWSGVQGAYGYTF.

The CDR3 loop reads CAWSVTDTNQPQHF. The CDR3 region has the DNA TGTGCCTGGAGTGTAACAGACACCAATCAGCCCCAGCATTTT. The chain has TRBV30 and TRBJ1-5; D gene ambiguous. This CDR3 region has 14 residues. With 0 bases removed from V and 3 bases from J, the gap between germline ends came to 9 bases. CDR1 is GTSNPN and CDR2 is SVGIG in the germline V gene (reference sequence). Based on the CDR3 plus reference TRBV30 and TRBJ1-5, the full variable domain is SQTIHQWPATLVQPVGSPLSLECTVEGTSNPNLYWYRQAAGRGLQLLFYSVGIGQISSEVPQNLSASRPQDRQFILSSKKLLLSDSGFYLCAWSVTDTNQPQHFGDGTRLSIL.

This chain connects TRBV10-2 to TRBJ2-5; the D call may be TRBD1 or TRBD2 (5 bases each). The CDR3 totals 15 residues. Germline CDR1 WSHSY, CDR2 SAAADI. Trimming took off 3 bases at V and 1 base at J, with 12 bases between the two ends. CDR3 sequence: CASSDIRGPQETQYF. CDR3 DNA sequence: TGCGCCAGCAGTGATATACGGGGCCCCCAAGAGACCCAGTACTTC.

The chain joins TRBV6-8 to TRBJ2-3, with TRBD1 as a possible D gene (5 bases). The V end was cut by 6 bases, the J end by 0 bases, with 13 bases between. Germline V gene data show CDR1 as MNHGY and CDR2 as SAAAGT. The CDR3 is made up of 15 amino acids. CDR3 residues: CASRADSTSTDTQYF. DNA for the CDR3: TGTGCCAGCAGAGCTGACAGCACTAGCACAGATACGCAGTATTTT.

This clone was detected a few times. The CDR3 here is CASSFALNRAGANVLTF. CDR3 DNA: TGTGCCAGCAGCTTCGCCTTAAACAGGGCCGGGGCCAACGTCCTGACTTTC. The rearrangement joins TRBV7-8 to TRBJ2-6; D is perhaps TRBD1 (6 bases). V was shortened by 3 bases and J by 4 bases, with 16 bases between the two germline ends. The CDR3 consists of 17 residues. The germline CDR1 and CDR2 sequences are SGHVS and FQNEAQ.

This clone was counted only a few times. The chain combines TRBV19 with TRBJ2-7; D not certain. Germline CDR1 and CDR2: LNHDA and SQIVND (reference sequence). The CDR3 extends over 13 amino acids. With 5 bases removed from V and 3 bases from J, the gap between germline ends came to 11 bases. The CDR3, as DNA: TGTGCCAGTAGTTTCGGCTGGAGCTACGAGCAGTACTTC. Residues: CASSFGWSYEQYF.

CDR3 in amino acids: CASSIQDSGNTIYF. In nucleotides, the CDR3 is TGTGCCAGTAGTATCCAGGACTCTGGAAACACCATATATTTT. This chain joins TRBV19 and TRBJ1-3; D remains unclear. From germline, CDR1 is LNHDA and CDR2 SQIVND (reference sequence). The CDR3 extends over 14 amino acids. The V gene lost 3 bases and the J gene lost 0 bases, with 6 bases spanning the gap.

V gene TRBV5-1 combines with J gene TRBJ1-2, with 11 bases fitting TRBD1. Trimming removed 4 bases from V and 13 bases from J; junction bases left unmatched: 12. There are 14 residues in the CDR3. Germline loops: CDR1 SGHRS, CDR2 YFSETQ. CDR3 nucleotide sequence: TGCGCCAGCAGCGTTGACCAGGACAGGGGGCTTGTCACCTTC. Its protein product is CASSVDQDRGLVTF.

This clone has a count of ten or more. V is TRBV9 and J is TRBJ2-7, with 10 positions matching TRBD2. The length of the CDR3 is 16 residues. The germline CDR1 and CDR2 sequences are SGDLS and YYNGEE. V dropped 3 bases and J dropped 7; count of bases not matched to a gene: 13. CDR3 sequence: CASSAGGLAGVNEQYF. The CDR3 DNA sequence: TGTGCCAGCAGCGCGGGGGGGCTAGCGGGAGTAAATGAGCAGTACTTC. The full variable domain, rest sourced from reference TRBV9 and TRBJ2-7, is DSGVTQTPKHLITATGQRVTLRCSPRSGDLSVYWYQQSLDQGLQFLIQYYNGEERAKGNILERFSAQQFPDLHSELNLSSLELGDSALYFCASSAGGLAGVNEQYFGPGTRLTVT.

The chain employs TRBV19 and TRBJ2-2, with 8 bases fitting TRBD2. Germline loops: CDR1 LNHDA, CDR2 SQIVND (reference sequence). This CDR3 has 15 residues. Losses at the gene ends were 5 bases for V and 7 bases for J; bases not matched to a gene: 9. The CDR3 protein is CASSVSGRDGGELFF. The CDR3 DNA reads as TGTGCCAGTAGTGTCAGCGGGAGAGACGGCGGGGAGCTGTTTTTT. Combining the CDR3 with reference TRBV19 and TRBJ2-2 gives the whole variable domain DGGITQSPKYLFRKEGQNVTLSCEQNLNHDAMYWYRQDPGQGLRLIYYSQIVNDFQKGDIAEGYSVSREKKESFPLTVTSAQKNPTAFYLCASSVSGRDGGELFFGEGSRLTVL.

This clone was detected only once. The chain carries TRBV19 and TRBJ2-7; 10 bases are shared with TRBD1. Per the germline V gene, CDR1 is LNHDA and CDR2 is SQIVND (reference sequence). The CDR3 has 16 residues. V dropped 3 bases and J dropped 3; count of bases not matched to a gene: 8. CDR3 protein: CASSMSRQGANYEQYF. CDR3 bases: TGTGCCAGTAGTATGTCCCGACAGGGGGCCAACTACGAGCAGTACTTC.

This clone was seen more than once but under ten times. The V gene is TRBV19, the J gene TRBJ1-2; tentative D call: TRBD1 (6 bases). Trimming shortened V by 3 bases and J by 6 bases, and 11 bases separated the two germline ends. In germline, CDR1 is LNHDA, CDR2 SQIVND (reference sequence). This CDR3 is built from 13 residues. CDR3 region: CASSIQGLHGYTF. CDR3 DNA sequence: TGTGCCAGTAGTATCCAGGGGCTTCATGGCTACACCTTC.

The chain has TRBV10-2 and TRBJ2-3, with D uncertain. Trimming stripped 4 bases from V and 0 bases from J, with 14 bases between. The CDR3 contains 16 residues. CDR1 WSHSY and CDR2 SAAADI come from the germline V gene. The CDR3 here is CASSAWAGTSTDTQYF. The CDR3 region has the DNA TGCGCCAGCAGTGCTTGGGCCGGCACTAGCACAGATACGCAGTATTTT.

This clone has a handful of counts. The chain carries TRBV28 and TRBJ1-5; D not certain. V gave up 1 base and J gave up 0 bases, with 7 bases separating them. Germline values: CDR1 MDHEN, CDR2 SYDVKM. The CDR3 loop spans 15 amino acids. CDR3 protein: CASSLSHYSNQPQHF. Written as DNA, the CDR3 is TGTGCCAGCAGTTTATCCCATTATAGCAATCAGCCCCAGCATTTT.

The rearrangement links TRBV30 to TRBJ1-4, with unresolved D. The germline CDR1 and CDR2 sequences are GTSNPN and SVGIG (reference sequence). The length of the CDR3 is 11 residues. The V end lost 3 bases, the J end lost 7 bases, and 6 bases lay between the germline ends. The CDR3 region has the DNA TGTGCCTGGAGATCAAGTGAAAAACTGTTTTTT. This gives the protein CAWRSSEKLFF.

The rearrangement links TRBV19 to TRBJ1-5, with a weak D call TRBD1 (5 bases). CDR1 and CDR2 (germline): LNHDA, SQIVND (reference sequence). Between the trimmed V and J ends, which lost 7 bases and 6 bases, there was a span of 13 bases. This CDR3 region has 13 residues. The CDR3 DNA is TGTGCCAGTACTCACGGGGGTCGTCAGCCCCAGCATTTT. The encoded protein is CASTHGGRQPQHF.

This clone was counted a few times. This rearrangement joins TRBV7-5 to TRBJ2-1; TRBD1 was called by the table and not checked on the DNA. TRBV7-5 is flagged as a pseudogene. This CDR3 spans 16 amino acids. The CDR3, as DNA: TGTGCCAGCAGCCGCCCTGTAGGGACAGGGGTGGATGAGCAGTTCTTC. Amino acid sequence: CASSRPVGTGVDEQFF.

This chain connects TRBV5-1 to TRBJ1-1, with D maybe TRBD1 (6 bases). The CDR3 covers 15 residues. Germline V gene lookup returns CDR1 SGHRS and CDR2 YFSETQ. Trimming pared 1 base from V and 8 bases from J, leaving 18 bases between. CDR3 region: CASSLTTERTAEAFF. DNA of the CDR3: TGCGCCAGCAGCTTGACAACCGAAAGGACAGCCGAAGCTTTCTTT.

V is TRBV18 and J is TRBJ2-4; 7 bases are a match to TRBD2. The CDR3 is 14 residues long. Looked up from germline, CDR1 is KGHSH and CDR2 is LQKENI. With 4 bases clipped from V and 8 bases from J, the junction kept 8 bases outside the gene matches. The CDR3 sequence: CASSRSTRGDIQYF. CDR3 coding DNA: TGTGCCAGCTCACGTTCTACTCGGGGGGACATTCAGTACTTC. Supplemented by reference TRBV18 and TRBJ2-4, the full variable domain reads NAGVMQNPRHLVRRRGQEARLRCSPMKGHSHVYWYRQLPEEGLKFMVYLQKENIIDESGMPKERFSAEFPKEGPSILRIQQVVRGDSAAYFCASSRSTRGDIQYFGAGTRLSVL.

The rearrangement joins TRBV29-1 to TRBJ2-7; no reliable D call. V was pared by 4 bases and J by 0 bases, with 7 bases between. This CDR3 has 12 amino acids. CDR1 is SQVTM, CDR2 ANQGSEA, per germline. The CDR3 region is CSVGRNSYEQYF. The CDR3 DNA sequence: TGCAGCGTTGGACGAAACTCCTACGAGCAGTACTTC.